This passage covers 27 T cell receptor beta chains from one sample sequenced in a study of cytomegalovirus exposure and HLA in healthy donors. The data were produced by immunoSEQ multiplex PCR, yet TCRdb's version contains in-frame clones alone and is incomplete. The table shows approximately 120,000 clones, with 94% occurring only once. Sequencing used PBMCs. Receptors were obtained from a woman under 30 in good health and CMV-seronegative.

The chain recombines TRBV4-1 with TRBJ1-5; D perhaps matches TRBD1 (6 bases). There are 16 residues in the CDR3. Trimming removed 4 bases from V and 3 bases from J, with 16 bases in between. The germline V gene has CDR1 MGHRA and CDR2 YSYEKL. The CDR3 coding sequence is TGCGCCAGCAGCCTTGACAGGAGTACCATCAATCAGCCCCAGCATTTT. Its translation: CASSLDRSTINQPQHF.

The V call is TRBV10-2, the J call TRBJ1-1; 8 bases are a match to TRBD1. This CDR3 spans 15 amino acids. Per the germline V gene, CDR1 is WSHSY and CDR2 is SAAADI. Unmatched junction bases numbered 10, after V lost 6 bases and J lost 4 bases. This CDR3 is CASRDRAMGATEAFF. DNA of the CDR3: TGCGCCAGCAGGGACAGGGCCATGGGAGCCACTGAAGCTTTCTTT.

This clone was seen a single time. The gene calls are TRBV15 and TRBJ2-1; tentatively, D is TRBD1 (6 bases). Per the germline V gene, CDR1 is LNHNV and CDR2 is YYDKDF (reference sequence). The CDR3 has 16 amino acids. The V end was cut by 5 bases, the J end by 4 bases, with 18 bases between. The CDR3: CATSAILTGVYNEQFF. The CDR3 DNA reads TGTGCCACCAGCGCGATTTTGACAGGTGTATACAATGAGCAGTTCTTC.

V gene TRBV11-2 combines with J gene TRBJ1-1; maybe TRBD1 (6 bases). Trimming took off 4 bases at V and 5 bases at J, with 20 bases between the two ends. CDR3 length: 16 amino acids. Germline loops: CDR1 SGHAT, CDR2 FQNNGV. This CDR3 is CASSSAAGVYWTEAFF. The CDR3 nucleotides read TGTGCCAGCAGCTCAGCGGCAGGGGTGTATTGGACTGAAGCTTTCTTT.

CDR3 nucleotides: TGTGCCACCAGCGGAGGACTAGCGGGGGGGTACAATGAGCAGTTCTTC. Its translation: CATSGGLAGGYNEQFF. The chain has TRBV15 and TRBJ2-1; 15 bases agree with TRBD2. Germline V gives CDR1 LNHNV, CDR2 YYDKDF (reference sequence). This CDR3 has 16 residues. V lost 5 bases, J lost 4 bases, and 3 bases stayed unmatched.

The chain is built from TRBV5-1 and TRBJ1-2; maybe TRBD1 (6 bases). V shed 4 bases and J shed 8 bases, with 12 bases lying between them. Germline-derived CDR1 and CDR2 are SGHRS and YFSETQ. The CDR3 is made up of 12 amino acids. The CDR3 loop is CASSIEGEGYTF. CDR3 bases: TGCGCCAGCAGCATAGAGGGGGAAGGCTACACCTTC.

The sample holds a few counts of this clone. The chain joins TRBV28 to TRBJ1-4; D remains ambiguous. CDR3 length: 12 residues. Germline values: CDR1 MDHEN, CDR2 SYDVKM. Between the trimmed V and J ends, which lost 3 bases and 6 bases, there was a span of 5 bases. The CDR3 bases are TGTGCCAGCAGTTTTATGTATGAAAAACTGTTTTTT. Residues: CASSFMYEKLFF.

V gene TRBV7-9 combines with J gene TRBJ2-3, with TRBD2 as a possible D gene (6 bases). V was cut by 8 bases and J by 0 bases, with 24 bases left in between. CDR3 size: 18 residues. The germline gives CDR1 SEHNR, CDR2 FQNEAQ (reference sequence). CDR3: CASGGARGAQPSTDTQYF. The CDR3 DNA sequence: TGTGCCAGCGGAGGGGCGCGGGGAGCTCAACCTAGCACAGATACGCAGTATTTT.

This clone was found once. The chain carries TRBV7-7 and TRBJ2-1; 12 bases match TRBD2. Germline V lookup: CDR1 SSHAT, CDR2 FNYEAQ (reference sequence). The CDR3 is made up of 15 amino acids. J gave up 7 bases and V 1 base, and 2 bases lay outside the gene matches. CDR3 coding DNA: TGTGCCAGCAGCTTAGTACTAGCGGGGGGAAATGAGCAGTTCTTC. Its protein is CASSLVLAGGNEQFF.

The CDR3 nucleotides are TGTGCCAGCCGACGACAGGGGGGAGAGACCCAGTACTTC. As protein: CASRRQGGETQYF. V and J are TRBV6-6 and TRBJ2-5, with 9 bases fitting TRBD1. Trimming took 8 bases from V and 4 from J; bases not matched to a gene: 5. The CDR3 consists of 13 residues. Germline values: CDR1 MNHNY, CDR2 SVGAGI (reference sequence).

The chain combines TRBV27 with TRBJ2-1; the D gene is possibly TRBD1 (6 bases). Germline CDR1 MNHEY, CDR2 SMNVEV (reference sequence). Trimming took off 5 bases at V and 4 bases at J, with 15 bases between the two ends. This CDR3 has 15 residues. As DNA, the CDR3 is TGTGCCAGCAGTCCTACAGGGAGTGGATACAATGAGCAGTTCTTC. It encodes CASSPTGSGYNEQFF.

The chain employs TRBV4-1 and TRBJ1-5; D is possibly TRBD1 (5 bases). The germline V and J ends were trimmed by 2 bases and 7 bases, with 18 bases remaining between them. From germline, CDR1 is MGHRA and CDR2 YSYEKL. The CDR3 is made up of 16 amino acids. DNA for the CDR3: TGCGCCAGCAGCCAAAGGTCTGGGAATGGGGGGCAGCCCCAGCATTTT. Translation gives CASSQRSGNGGQPQHF.

This rearrangement joins TRBV6-5 to TRBJ2-5, with TRBD1 matching over 10 bases. Germline V gives CDR1 MNHEY, CDR2 SVGAGI. The CDR3 covers 14 residues. The V gene end was trimmed by 6 bases and the J gene end by 5 bases; junction bases not matched to a gene: 6. DNA for the CDR3: TGTGCCAGCAGGGGACAGGGGTGGGGGGAGACCCAGTACTTC. Its translation is CASRGQGWGETQYF.

The chain has TRBV9 and TRBJ2-3, with D uncertain. Trimming cost V 0 bases and J 6 bases, with 11 bases left between them. CDR3 length: 14 amino acids. Per the germline V gene, CDR1 is SGDLS and CDR2 is YYNGEE. CDR3 sequence reads: CASSVATGSDTQYF. In DNA form, the CDR3 reads TGTGCCAGCAGCGTAGCTACCGGGTCGGATACGCAGTATTTT.

The chain joins TRBV6-4 to TRBJ1-1; D gene ambiguous. CDR1 MRHNA and CDR2 SNTAGT come from the germline V gene. The CDR3 is 15 amino acids. V was clipped by 6 bases and J by 1 base, with 15 bases between them. CDR3 sequence: CASSNTVTGNTEAFF. In DNA form, the CDR3 reads TGTGCCAGCAGCAACACCGTTACGGGGAACACTGAAGCTTTCTTT.

This chain connects TRBV11-2 to TRBJ2-1; D remains ambiguous. Trimming cost V 2 bases and J 7 bases, with 15 bases left between them. This CDR3 contains 15 residues. From germline, CDR1 is SGHAT and CDR2 FQNNGV. The CDR3 region is CASSLLGLNPNEQFF. In nucleotides, the CDR3 is TGTGCCAGCAGCTTACTTGGCCTTAACCCGAATGAGCAGTTCTTC.

The chain is built from TRBV7-9 and TRBJ1-3; 7 positions match TRBD1. This CDR3 is 18 amino acids long. With 4 bases clipped from V and 2 bases from J, the junction kept 14 bases outside the gene matches. The germline V gene encodes CDR1 SEHNR and CDR2 FQNEAQ (reference sequence). CDR3 coding DNA: TGTGCCAGCAGCTATGGGACCGCAGGGGGGAGAACTGGAAACACCATATATTTT. It codes for CASSYGTAGGRTGNTIYF.

The chain couples TRBV5-4 to TRBJ1-2, with TRBD1 matching over 7 bases. Germline CDR1 reads SGHNT; CDR2 reads YYREEE (reference sequence). Trimming at V came to 4 bases and at J to 4 bases, leaving 7 bases not matched to a gene. The CDR3 runs to 14 residues. The CDR3 reads CASSPGTAGYGYTF. The CDR3, as DNA: TGTGCCAGCAGCCCTGGGACAGCGGGCTATGGCTACACCTTC.

The chain carries TRBV7-9 and TRBJ1-4, with 9 bases lining up with TRBD1. This CDR3 comprises 15 residues. The germline CDR1 and CDR2 sequences are SEHNR and FQNEAQ (reference sequence). V dropped 4 bases and J dropped 4; count of bases not matched to a gene: 4. DNA for the CDR3: TGTGCCAGCAGCTCGAGACAGGGGGATAATGAAAAACTGTTTTTT. Amino acid sequence: CASSSRQGDNEKLFF.

The rearrangement joins TRBV6-5 to TRBJ2-5; 11 bases are a match to TRBD2. This CDR3 is built from 15 residues. In germline, CDR1 is MNHEY, CDR2 SVGAGI. The junction had 6 bases not matched to a gene; V was cut back by 5 bases and J by 4 bases. The CDR3 sequence is CASSAPLAGVETQYF. The CDR3 DNA reads as TGTGCCAGCAGTGCCCCACTAGCGGGAGTAGAGACCCAGTACTTC.

The CDR3 spells CASSFTGHMNTEAFF. CDR3 nucleotides: TGTGCCAGCAGCTTCACAGGACATATGAACACTGAAGCTTTCTTT. The J gene is TRBJ1-1, the V gene TRBV7-2; weak D call: TRBD1 (5 bases). Trimming shortened V by 3 bases and J by 0 bases, and 11 bases separated the two germline ends. The length of the CDR3 is 15 residues. In germline, CDR1 is SGHTA, CDR2 FQGNSA.

Only a few counts were recorded for this clone. V gene TRBV7-3 combines with J gene TRBJ2-2; D possibly corresponds to TRBD1 (6 bases). CDR3 length: 19 amino acids. Germline-derived CDR1 and CDR2 are SGHTA and FQGTGA. Trimming removed 5 bases at V and 7 bases at J, with 29 bases between. CDR3: CASSLRALGTGISGGELFF. The CDR3 DNA sequence: TGTGCCAGCAGCCTCCGCGCGCTAGGCACAGGGATATCGGGCGGGGAGCTGTTTTTT.

The rearrangement uses TRBV4-1 and TRBJ2-5; 8 bases are shared with TRBD1. The CDR3 spans 16 residues. The germline CDR1 and CDR2 sequences are MGHRA and YSYEKL. J was trimmed by 3 bases and V by 0 bases; bases with no gene match: 6. The CDR3 region has the DNA TGCGCCAGCAGCCAAGATGAGTGGGACAGGAAAGAGACCCAGTACTTC. Its translation: CASSQDEWDRKETQYF.

The chain is built from TRBV11-2 and TRBJ2-3; D is undetermined. Trimming took 2 bases from V and 2 from J, leaving 5 bases between them. Germline V gene sequence: CDR1 SGHAT, CDR2 FQNNGV. This CDR3 spans 13 amino acids. CDR3 loop: CASSLSVTDTQYF. DNA for the CDR3: TGTGCCAGCAGCTTATCGGTCACAGATACGCAGTATTTT. The whole variable domain, filled in from reference TRBV11-2 and TRBJ2-3, reads EAGVAQSPRYKIIEKRQSVAFWCNPISGHATLYWYQQILGQGPKLLIQFQNNGVVDDSQLPKDRFSAERLKGVDSTLKIQPAKLEDSAVYLCASSLSVTDTQYFGPGTRLTVL.

The CDR3 nucleotides are TGTGCCAGCAGTGAAGTGTGGCTAGGCGGGGTCGAGCAGTACTTC. Its protein is CASSEVWLGGVEQYF. The V and J genes are TRBV6-1 and TRBJ2-7; D is perhaps TRBD2 (6 bases). With 1 base removed from V and 6 bases from J, the gap between germline ends came to 16 bases. Germline assignment: CDR1 MNHNS and CDR2 SASEGT. This CDR3 has 15 amino acids.

The sample holds one count of this clone. V is TRBV5-4 and J is TRBJ2-7; 10 bases line up with TRBD2. The V and J ends lost 0 bases and 2 bases, in that order; junction bases with no gene match: 8. CDR1 SGHNT and CDR2 YYREEE come from the germline V gene (reference sequence). The CDR3 length is 17 residues. CDR3 residues: CASSLVVSGRLPYEQYF. The CDR3 DNA follows: TGTGCCAGCAGCTTGGTTGTTAGCGGGAGGTTACCCTACGAGCAGTACTTC.

J is TRBJ1-1 and V is TRBV2, with TRBD1 identical over 8 bases. The V segment lost 7 bases and the J segment 5 bases; nucleotides outside the gene matches: 12. CDR1 and CDR2 (germline): SNHLY, FYNNEI. The CDR3 contains 15 residues. The CDR3 loop is CASTRTGGLRTEAFF. CDR3 nucleotides: TGTGCCAGCACCCGAACAGGGGGGTTAAGGACTGAAGCTTTCTTT. The complete variable domain, with remaining parts taken from reference TRBV2 and TRBJ1-1, reads EPEVTQTPSHQVTQMGQEVILRCVPISNHLYFYWYRQILGQKVEFLVSFYNNEISEKSEIFDDQFSVERPDGSNFTLKIRSTKLEDSAMYFCASTRTGGLRTEAFFGQGTRLTVV.